The 20 T cell receptor beta chains in this list originate from one sample, sequenced in a study of shared clonotypes between healthy human individuals. TCRdb's copy holds only in-frame clones and misses some; the assay was immunoSEQ multiplex PCR. The profile shows about 1.5 million clones, approximately 97% of them singletons. Sequenced material: naive CD4+ T cells sorted from blood. Indicated subset: CD45RA+ positively selected. These receptors came from a young man in good health.

The J gene is TRBJ2-7, the V gene TRBV27; D possibly uses TRBD1 or TRBD2 (5 bases each). The germline V and J ends were trimmed by 6 bases and 11 bases, with 20 bases remaining between them. Germline V CDR1 and CDR2: MNHEY, SMNVEV (reference sequence). This CDR3 has 13 amino acids. In DNA, the CDR3 is TGTGCCAGCAGGCCTCCCGGGACGCCCCGAAAGTACTTC. Translation gives CASRPPGTPRKYF.

The CDR3 bases are TGTGCCAGCAGCCCCCCCGCAGCGGGAGGGCTCGATACGCAGTATTTT. Its protein is CASSPPAAGGLDTQYF. The chain recombines TRBV5-4 with TRBJ2-3; 10 nucleotides line up with TRBD2. With 4 bases clipped from V and 6 bases from J, the junction kept 11 bases outside the gene matches. CDR3 length equals 16 residues. Looked up from germline, CDR1 is SGHNT and CDR2 is YYREEE (reference sequence).

There are a few counts of this clone. This chain's CDR3 is CASSVTGTTYEQYF. The CDR3, as DNA: TGTGCCAGCAGTGTAACCGGGACTACCTACGAGCAGTACTTC. The chain combines TRBV28 with TRBJ2-7, with 7 bases lining up with TRBD2. V lost 5 bases to trimming and J lost 2 bases; unmatched junction nucleotides: 6. The germline gives CDR1 MDHEN, CDR2 SYDVKM. This CDR3 region has 14 residues. The full variable domain, with the rest looked up from reference TRBV28 and TRBJ2-7, is DVKVTQSSRYLVKRTGEKVFLECVQDMDHENMFWYRQDPGLGLRLIYFSYDVKMKEKGDIPEGYSVSREKKERFSLILESASTNQTSMYLCASSVTGTTYEQYFGPGTRLTVT.

CDR3 sequence: CAISESMGRQTPAAGEQFF. For the CDR3, the DNA is TGTGCCATCAGTGAGTCGATGGGGCGCCAAACCCCGGCGGCCGGTGAGCAGTTCTTC. V and J are TRBV10-3 and TRBJ2-1; D possibly corresponds to TRBD1 (5 bases). Germline CDR1 and CDR2: ENHRY and SYGVKD. This CDR3 contains 19 residues. V lost 0 bases to trimming and J lost 9 bases, with 27 bases between them.

The chain is built from TRBV5-4 and TRBJ2-1; the D is unclear. CDR1 is SGHNT and CDR2 is YYREEE in the germline V gene (reference sequence). Trimming removed 0 bases at V and 7 bases at J, with 5 bases between. The CDR3 totals 12 residues. This chain's CDR3 is CASSLGENEQFF. CDR3 nucleotides: TGTGCCAGCAGCTTGGGAGAAAATGAGCAGTTCTTC.

This chain links TRBV19 with TRBJ2-1; 8 nucleotides line up with TRBD2. The CDR3 has 14 amino acids. Germline V lookup: CDR1 LNHDA, CDR2 SQIVND (reference sequence). Trimming cost V 7 bases and J 2 bases; bases outside gene matches: 4. The CDR3 DNA reads as TGTGCCAGTAAGCGGGAGCGGGCCTACAATGAGCAGTTCTTC. It is translated as CASKRERAYNEQFF.

The genes are TRBV23-1 and TRBJ2-5, with a possible D match to TRBD2 (6 bases). TRBV23-1 is treated as an ORF (open reading frame) with a function not yet certain. Trimming took 0 bases from V and 5 from J, leaving 10 bases between them. This CDR3 region has 14 residues. In DNA, the CDR3 is TGCGCCAGCAGTCAATCGGAGGGTCAGGAGACCCAGTACTTC. Translating it yields CASSQSEGQETQYF.

The chain uses TRBV19 and TRBJ2-7, with D perhaps matching TRBD1 (5 bases). V was shortened by 3 bases and J by 0 bases, with 12 bases between the two germline ends. In germline, CDR1 is LNHDA, CDR2 SQIVND (reference sequence). CDR3 length equals 15 residues. The CDR3 coding sequence is TGTGCCAGTAGTATCGCCAGGGAAAGCTCCTACGAGCAGTACTTC. Residues: CASSIARESSYEQYF.

The chain uses TRBV30 and TRBJ2-7, with 8 bases identical to TRBD2. V lost 4 bases and J lost 5; bases outside the gene matches: 7. This CDR3 comprises 13 residues. Germline lookup yields CDR1 GTSNPN and CDR2 SVGIG (reference sequence). The CDR3 sequence: CAWTQREQDEQYF. In DNA form, the CDR3 reads TGTGCCTGGACCCAGCGGGAGCAGGACGAGCAGTACTTC.

The chain combines TRBV5-1 with TRBJ1-3; 9 positions match TRBD1. Per germline, CDR1 SGHRS and CDR2 YFSETQ. The V segment lost 0 bases and the J segment 0 bases; nucleotides outside the gene matches: 7. This CDR3 contains 18 residues. The DNA of the CDR3 is TGCGCCAGCAGCTTGGATCTCGGGACAGGGAGCTCTGGAAACACCATATATTTT. Amino acid sequence: CASSLDLGTGSSGNTIYF. Full variable domain (outside the CDR3, taken from reference TRBV5-1 and TRBJ1-3): KAGVTQTPRYLIKTRGQQVTLSCSPISGHRSVSWYQQTPGQGLQFLFEYFSETQRNKGNFPGRFSGRQFSNSRSEMNVSTLELGDSALYLCASSLDLGTGSSGNTIYFGEGSWLTVV.

The rearrangement uses TRBV4-2 and TRBJ1-1; D is perhaps TRBD1 (5 bases). Trimming took off 4 bases at V and 5 bases at J, with 17 bases between the two ends. Germline V CDR1 and CDR2: LGHNA, YNFKEQ. CDR3 length equals 15 residues. CDR3 amino acids: CASSPSPTGGTEAFF. In DNA form, the CDR3 reads TGTGCCAGCAGCCCATCCCCGACCGGGGGGACTGAAGCTTTCTTT.

The rearrangement uses TRBV6-5 and TRBJ1-5; no clear D gene. The V and J ends lost 6 bases and 1 base respectively, with 7 bases between them. Germline-derived CDR1 and CDR2 are MNHEY and SVGAGI. This CDR3 contains 13 residues. The CDR3: CASRGRSNQPQHF. Written as DNA, the CDR3 is TGTGCCAGCAGAGGGAGGAGCAATCAGCCCCAGCATTTT.

V is TRBV7-6 and J is TRBJ2-7, with D tentatively TRBD2 (6 bases). Trimming cost V 1 base and J 9 bases, with 25 bases left between them. In germline, CDR1 is SGHVS, CDR2 FNYEAQ. This CDR3 is built from 17 residues. The CDR3 region is CASSLGGPGLGGSGQYF. For the CDR3, the DNA is TGTGCCAGCAGCTTAGGTGGCCCGGGACTGGGAGGTTCGGGGCAGTACTTC.

The chain has TRBV18 and TRBJ2-2; maybe TRBD1 (6 bases). V was trimmed by 4 bases and J by 6 bases, leaving 12 bases between them. CDR1 is KGHSH, CDR2 LQKENI, per germline. CDR3 length equals 14 residues. The CDR3 DNA reads TGTGCCAGCTCACTAACAGGGATCGCCGGGGAGCTGTTTTTT. Protein sequence: CASSLTGIAGELFF. The full variable domain, its missing parts supplied by reference TRBV18 and TRBJ2-2, is NAGVMQNPRHLVRRRGQEARLRCSPMKGHSHVYWYRQLPEEGLKFMVYLQKENIIDESGMPKERFSAEFPKEGPSILRIQQVVRGDSAAYFCASSLTGIAGELFFGEGSRLTVL.

V usage is TRBV11-2 and J usage is TRBJ2-7; D gene ambiguous. The V gene lost 3 bases and the J gene lost 5 bases, with 8 bases spanning the gap. The CDR3 covers 12 residues. Looked up from germline, CDR1 is SGHAT and CDR2 is FQNNGV. The CDR3 loop reads CASSFDRNEQYF. The CDR3 bases are TGTGCCAGCAGCTTTGATAGGAACGAGCAGTACTTC.

This chain links TRBV18 with TRBJ1-3; TRBD1 matches 8 bases. V gave up 6 bases and J gave up 0 bases; unmatched junction bases: 10. CDR3 size: 17 residues. The germline gives CDR1 KGHSH, CDR2 LQKENI. CDR3 protein: CASSQRQGANSGNTIYF. The CDR3 nucleotides read TGTGCCAGCTCGCAGCGCCAGGGGGCAAACTCTGGAAACACCATATATTTT.

This clone was observed once. The J gene is TRBJ2-2, the V gene TRBV10-1; TRBD1 is a possible D gene (5 bases). The CDR3 has 14 residues. Germline values: CDR1 WNHNN, CDR2 SYGVQD (reference sequence). V lost 6 bases and J 1 base, leaving 9 bases between the germline ends. The CDR3: CASSRVKNTGELFF. CDR3 sequence (DNA): TGCGCCAGCAGCAGGGTGAAGAACACCGGGGAGCTGTTTTTT.

The rearrangement uses TRBV9 and TRBJ2-7; the D call may be TRBD1 or TRBD2 (5 bases each). V lost 1 base, J lost 3 bases, and 11 bases lay in between. This CDR3 region has 14 residues. Germline loops: CDR1 SGDLS, CDR2 YYNGEE. The CDR3 nucleotides are TGTGCCAGCAGCGTATCTGGGACGGTCTACGAGCAGTACTTC. Protein: CASSVSGTVYEQYF.

Remarks on this clone: Other DNA variants within this sample encode the same CDR3. The chain joins TRBV9 to TRBJ2-7, with D unresolved. Germline loops: CDR1 SGDLS, CDR2 YYNGEE. The CDR3 extends over 14 amino acids. The germline V and J ends were trimmed by 0 bases and 2 bases, with 9 bases remaining between them. CDR3 residues: CASSVDGVTYEQYF. In nucleotides, the CDR3 is TGTGCCAGCAGCGTAGATGGGGTTACCTACGAGCAGTACTTC.

The chain combines TRBV4-1 with TRBJ2-7; D gene unclear. The germline gives CDR1 MGHRA, CDR2 YSYEKL. The CDR3 is 15 amino acids. V lost 1 base and J lost 2, with 12 bases in between. The CDR3: CASSQGRLPTYEQYF. CDR3 DNA sequence: TGCGCCAGCAGCCAAGGAAGACTGCCTACCTACGAGCAGTACTTC.